This T cell receptor beta chain was documented in a study of OX40 agonist ivuxolimab in advanced cancers. About the research overall: Aged roughly 23 to 79 with a mean of approximately 60 years, they were 82.7% male. Notes on the study in general: Low normalized T-cell clonal expansion was additionally recorded for some nonresponders. The CD4+ and CD8+ T cells in the blood had expanded clonally by week 6 at 0.1 to 3.0 mg/kg.

The germline CDR1 and CDR2 sequences are GTSNPN and SVGIG (reference sequence). This CDR3 is 13 amino acids long. V was pared by 0 bases and J by 4 bases, with 9 bases between. Regarding this clone: What it binds is not known.

Assay: immunoSEQ multiplex PCR; the TCRdb copy retains only in-frame clones and omits some. The data show under 80,000 clones, with 88% seen just once and around 2% held by the top ten. The sample in question was CD4+ or CD8+ T cells sorted from blood, obtained in a trial of the OX40 agonist ivuxolimab. The chain is built from TRBV30 and TRBJ1-2; TRBD1 might be the D (6 bases). The clonotype was recovered from an adult with an advanced solid tumor such as melanoma, head and neck, liver or kidney cancer. The CDR3 spells CAWSVRTAYGYTF. CDR3 in DNA: TGTGCCTGGAGTGTAAGGACAGCCTATGGCTACACCTTC.